Below are 23 T cell receptor beta chains sequenced from a single sample in a study of blood T cells in healthy people across ages (dated by TCRdb to about 2015). Library generation was performed with 5' RACE. Data came from an Illumina HiSeq 2500. The second PCR ran for roughly 7 to 11 cycles and used a J-beta primer mix along with a sample-barcoded 5' primer. The public sequencing data were trimmed at Q25 with fastp and processed into clonotypes with MiXCR by TCRdb, which kept only in-frame beta chains. All rows with the same CDR3 protein become a single entry with the most common DNA and genes. The sample table holds some 1.1 million distinct CDR3 sequences, of which about two fifths were seen once. The ten largest account for approximately 14% of the sample. What was sequenced was blood. Receptors originate from a man aged 18 to 29 in good health.

This clonotype was recorded a few times. V usage is TRBV21-1 and J usage is TRBJ2-7. TRBV21-1 is labeled a pseudogene. This CDR3 region has 15 residues. Written as DNA, the CDR3 is TGTGCCAGCAGAGCCCGACTTGTGTCTGGGTACGAGCAGTACTTC. It is translated as CASRARLVSGYEQYF.

This clonotype was seen only a few times. This rearrangement joins TRBV20-1 to TRBJ1-5; 9 bases match TRBD1. Germline CDR1 and CDR2: DFQATT and SNEGSKA (reference sequence). V dropped 3 bases and J dropped 5; count of bases not matched to a gene: 8. The CDR3 contains 15 residues. Here the CDR3 DNA reads TGCAGTGCTAGGGGACAGGGATTCCAGGATCAGCCCCAGCATTTT. Protein product: CSARGQGFQDQPQHF.

This clonotype was found a few times. The V gene is TRBV3-1, the J gene TRBJ1-6, with D uncertain. With 0 bases removed from V and 9 bases from J, the gap between germline ends came to 12 bases. Germline V gene data show CDR1 as LGHDT and CDR2 as YNNKEL (reference sequence). The CDR3 length is 15 residues. CDR3 region: CASSQDLGRVSPLHF. CDR3 nucleotides: TGTGCCAGCAGCCAAGATTTAGGGAGGGTTTCACCCCTCCACTTT.

This clonotype was detected only a few times. The chain combines TRBV4-1 with TRBJ1-2; 10 positions match TRBD1. This CDR3 is built from 16 residues. J lost 1 base, V lost 3 bases, and 5 bases had no gene match. Germline V CDR1 and CDR2: MGHRA, YSYEKL. CDR3 loop: CASSHRQGANNYGYTF. In DNA, the CDR3 is TGCGCCAGCAGCCACCGACAGGGGGCGAATAACTATGGCTACACCTTC.

The J gene is TRBJ1-1, the V gene TRBV4-2; tentatively, D is TRBD1 (5 bases). Trimming took 0 bases from V and 0 from J, leaving 17 bases between them. The CDR3 extends over 18 amino acids. Per the germline V gene, CDR1 is LGHNA and CDR2 is YNFKEQ. The CDR3 spells CASSQERSGGIMNTEAFF. The DNA of the CDR3 is TGTGCCAGCAGCCAAGAAAGGTCTGGGGGAATAATGAACACTGAAGCTTTCTTT.

This clonotype was counted many times. The CDR3 sequence: CASSVGWINQPQHF. DNA for the CDR3: TGTGCCAGCTCCGTCGGCTGGATTAATCAGCCCCAGCATTTT. The chain links TRBV6-2 or TRBV6-3 to TRBJ1-5; D gene ambiguous. Germline lookup yields CDR1 MNHEY and CDR2 SVGEGT. Trimming took off 8 bases at V and 4 bases at J, with 15 bases between the two ends. This CDR3 is built from 14 residues.

This clonotype was detected a few times. The rearrangement links TRBV6-1 to TRBJ1-5; no definite D call. There are 15 residues in the CDR3. Trimming stripped 8 bases from V and 0 bases from J, with 14 bases between. Germline CDR1 reads MNHNS; CDR2 reads SASEGT. Here the CDR3 reads CASDDGPYSNQPQHF. The CDR3 DNA reads as TGTGCCAGCGATGACGGTCCTTATAGCAATCAGCCCCAGCATTTT.

CDR3 nucleotides: TGTGCCAGCAGATTGACAGGGGGGAATTCACCCCTCCACTTT. This translates into CASRLTGGNSPLHF. The chain joins TRBV27 to TRBJ1-6; 9 positions match TRBD1. The CDR3 is 14 residues long. The germline V gene has CDR1 MNHEY and CDR2 SMNVEV (reference sequence). Trimming took 6 bases from V and 7 from J; bases not matched to a gene: 4.

The V gene is TRBV4-3, the J gene TRBJ2-1, with D maybe TRBD2 (5 bases). The length of the CDR3 is 14 residues. Germline CDR1 is LGHNA and CDR2 is YSLEER. V was cut by 3 bases and J by 8 bases, with 14 bases left in between. As DNA, the CDR3 is TGCGCCAGCAGCCATGACTACCACAGCGATGAGCAGTTCTTC. Amino acid sequence: CASSHDYHSDEQFF.

This clonotype was seen a few times. V usage is TRBV27 and J usage is TRBJ1-1; a weak D match, TRBD1 (5 bases). Looked up from germline, CDR1 is MNHEY and CDR2 is SMNVEV (reference sequence). The CDR3 contains 12 residues. Trimming stripped 10 bases from V and 4 bases from J, with 13 bases between. CDR3 loop: CANPGRITEAFF. The CDR3 DNA reads TGTGCCAACCCGGGGCGGATCACTGAAGCTTTCTTT.

The chain joins TRBV7-9 to TRBJ1-1; 7 nucleotides match TRBD1. In germline, CDR1 is SEHNR, CDR2 FQNEAQ (reference sequence). The CDR3 runs 14 residues. J lost 11 bases, V lost 5 bases, and 14 bases had no gene match. The CDR3 is CASSPSKAGGYAFF. The DNA of the CDR3 is TGTGCCAGCAGCCCCTCGAAGGCAGGGGGTTATGCTTTCTTT.

The chain uses TRBV20-1 and TRBJ2-1, with 10 nucleotides matching TRBD2. Trimming removed 4 bases from V and 13 bases from J; junction bases left unmatched: 13. CDR3 length: 14 residues. Germline V lookup: CDR1 DFQATT, CDR2 SNEGSKA (reference sequence). CDR3 in amino acids: CSANIAGGGSDQFF. Written as DNA, the CDR3 is TGCAGTGCTAATATAGCGGGGGGTGGGAGTGACCAGTTCTTC.

The chain couples TRBV29-1 to TRBJ1-1; no reliable D call. The CDR3 spans 12 residues. V lost 5 bases and J 1 base, leaving 8 bases between the germline ends. Looked up from germline, CDR1 is SQVTM and CDR2 is ANQGSEA. The chain's CDR3 is CSVPLPNTEAFF. In DNA, the CDR3 is TGCAGCGTTCCGTTACCGAACACTGAAGCTTTCTTT.

The chain combines TRBV4-3 with TRBJ2-5, with 9 bases identical to TRBD2. CDR1 is LGHNA, CDR2 YSLEER, per germline. This CDR3 has 19 amino acids. Trimming cost V 0 bases and J 0 bases; bases outside gene matches: 11. Here the CDR3 reads CASSQDLGLAGPYQETQYF. CDR3 coding DNA: TGCGCCAGCAGCCAAGATCTTGGGCTAGCGGGGCCCTACCAAGAGACCCAGTACTTC.

This clonotype was observed a few times. This chain joins TRBV18 and TRBJ2-1, with TRBD2 as a possible D gene (6 bases). V shed 4 bases and J shed 8 bases, with 12 bases lying between them. Germline loops: CDR1 KGHSH, CDR2 LQKENI. CDR3 size: 13 residues. Here the CDR3 reads CASSLLARHEQFF. CDR3 in DNA: TGTGCCAGCTCACTGCTAGCGCGCCATGAGCAGTTCTTC.

This rearrangement joins TRBV30 to TRBJ2-1; D gene unclear. Deletions cut 1 base from V and 1 base from J, with 8 bases between. Germline CDR1 is GTSNPN and CDR2 is SVGIG (reference sequence). CDR3 size: 14 residues. The CDR3 DNA reads TGTGCCTGGAGTGCTTTGGGATCCTACAATGAGCAGTTCTTC. Its protein product is CAWSALGSYNEQFF.

This clonotype was detected only a few times. The DNA for the CDR3 is TGCAGTGCGAAGAGGCTAGCGGGGGGAGAGCAGTTCTTC. It yields the protein CSAKRLAGGEQFF. The rearrangement links TRBV20-1 to TRBJ2-1; 11 bases map to TRBD2. Germline V gene sequence: CDR1 DFQATT, CDR2 SNEGSKA (reference sequence). The CDR3 covers 13 residues. Trimming removed 6 bases from V and 10 bases from J; junction bases left unmatched: 8.

In its sample, this clonotype was seen a few times. The CDR3 DNA follows: TGTGCCAGCAGCCTCCCGACAGGGGTGAACACTGAAGCTTTCTTT. It specifies CASSLPTGVNTEAFF. The chain links TRBV7-9 to TRBJ1-1; 8 nucleotides agree with TRBD1. Germline V lookup: CDR1 SEHNR, CDR2 FQNEAQ (reference sequence). The CDR3 length is 15 residues. The ends lost 5 bases at V and 0 bases at J; junction bases unmatched: 5.

This clonotype came up a few times. The chain employs TRBV4-3 and TRBJ1-2; D perhaps matches TRBD1 (6 bases). The CDR3 is 17 amino acids. The V and J ends lost 1 base and 8 bases respectively, with 23 bases between them. Germline values: CDR1 LGHNA, CDR2 YSLEER. CDR3 bases: TGCGCCAGCAGCCAAGTGAGAGGGGCAGGGGCTTTTATGGGCTACACCTTC. It encodes CASSQVRGAGAFMGYTF.

This clonotype has a handful of counts. The chain combines TRBV20-1 with TRBJ2-3; 12 positions match TRBD2. Per the germline V gene, CDR1 is DFQATT and CDR2 is SNEGSKA (reference sequence). J lost 3 bases, V lost 5 bases, and 9 bases had no gene match. The CDR3 totals 16 residues. CDR3 region: CSALPSTSGGTDTQYF. The CDR3 region has the DNA TGCAGTGCTTTACCATCGACTAGCGGGGGAACAGATACGCAGTATTTT.

CDR3 region: CSGEDRGRNTEAFF. Written as DNA, the CDR3 is TGCAGCGGGGAGGATAGGGGCAGAAACACTGAAGCTTTCTTT. J is TRBJ1-1 and V is TRBV29-1; a possible D gene is TRBD1 (5 bases). The CDR3 runs 14 residues. Germline V gene lookup returns CDR1 SQVTM and CDR2 ANQGSEA. Trimming took 7 bases from V and 2 from J, leaving 17 bases between them. The variable domain in full, completed from reference TRBV29-1 and TRBJ1-1, reads SAVISQKPSRDICQRGTSLTIQCQVDSQVTMMFWYRQQPGQSLTLIATANQGSEATYESGFVIDKFPISRPNLTFSTLTVSNMSPEDSSIYLCSGEDRGRNTEAFFGQGTRLTVV.

The V gene is TRBV12-3 or TRBV12-4, the J gene TRBJ2-1; TRBD2 matches 7 bases. Germline trimming cut 5 bases from V and 2 bases from J; bases unmatched to any gene: 6. The CDR3 is 15 amino acids. CDR3 in amino acids: CASSPGGSAYNEQFF. In DNA, the CDR3 is TGTGCCAGCAGTCCGGGGGGATCGGCCTACAATGAGCAGTTCTTC.

The CDR3 reads CAITSTGSGYTF. CDR3 in DNA: TGTGCCATCACCTCGACAGGGTCCGGCTACACCTTC. The chain carries TRBV10-3 and TRBJ1-2, with 7 positions matching TRBD1. This CDR3 comprises 12 residues. Germline V CDR1 and CDR2: ENHRY, SYGVKD. Trimming cost V 7 bases and J 8 bases; bases outside gene matches: 7.